This TCR beta chain was obtained from a study of cytotoxic CD8 clonotypes in ibrutinib-treated CLL. Overall study context: The samples contained a few hundred thousand productive templates on average. They also contained an average of roughly 99,000 productive rearrangements. Regarding the study as a whole: There were differences in sampling times between sustained-remission and progressing patients.

A note on this clone: The antigen is not known.

Sequencing sought depths of 1 in 200,000 to 1 in 1 million T cells. TCRdb keeps only in-frame clones here, not all; method: immunoSEQ multiplex PCR. The sample contains about 120,000 clones, approximately 58% of which appear only once. This clonotype was sampled from a human donor with chronic lymphocytic leukemia. The sample in question was PBMCs, obtained after 24 months of ibrutinib treatment.

CDR3 sequence: CASTPGGWGSNEKLFF. CDR3 DNA: TGTGCCAGCACCCCGGGGGGCTGGGGCTCAAATGAAAAACTGTTTTTT. This chain uses TRBV28 with TRBJ1-4, with D maybe TRBD1 (6 bases). The CDR3 spans 16 residues. Per the germline V gene, CDR1 is MDHEN and CDR2 is SYDVKM. Trimming stripped 7 bases from V and 5 bases from J, with 20 bases between. Drawing the rest from reference TRBV28 and TRBJ1-4, the complete variable domain is DVKVTQSSRYLVKRTGEKVFLECVQDMDHENMFWYRQDPGLGLRLIYFSYDVKMKEKGDIPEGYSVSREKKERFSLILESASTNQTSMYLCASTPGGWGSNEKLFFGSGTQLSVL.